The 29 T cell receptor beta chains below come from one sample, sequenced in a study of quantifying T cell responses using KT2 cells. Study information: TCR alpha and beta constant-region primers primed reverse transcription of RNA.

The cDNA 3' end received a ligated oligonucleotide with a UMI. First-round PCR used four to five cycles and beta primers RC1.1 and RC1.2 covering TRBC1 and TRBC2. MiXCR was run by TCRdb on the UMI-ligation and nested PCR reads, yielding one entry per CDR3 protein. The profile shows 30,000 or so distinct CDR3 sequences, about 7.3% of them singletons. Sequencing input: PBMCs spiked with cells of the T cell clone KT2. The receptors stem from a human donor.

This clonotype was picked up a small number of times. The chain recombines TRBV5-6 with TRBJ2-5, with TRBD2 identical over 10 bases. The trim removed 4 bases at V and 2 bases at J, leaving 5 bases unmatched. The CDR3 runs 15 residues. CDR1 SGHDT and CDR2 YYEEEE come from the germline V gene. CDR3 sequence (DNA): TGTGCCAGCAGCGTCGGACTAGCGGCGCAAGAGACCCAGTACTTC. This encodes CASSVGLAAQETQYF.

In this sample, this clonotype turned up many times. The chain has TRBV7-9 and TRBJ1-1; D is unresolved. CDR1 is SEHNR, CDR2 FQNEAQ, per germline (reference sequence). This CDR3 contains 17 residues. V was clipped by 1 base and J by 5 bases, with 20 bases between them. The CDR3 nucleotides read TGTGCCAGCAGCTTAGATGGGCGGAGAAGGGAGAAGACTGAAGCTTTCTTT. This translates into CASSLDGRRREKTEAFF.

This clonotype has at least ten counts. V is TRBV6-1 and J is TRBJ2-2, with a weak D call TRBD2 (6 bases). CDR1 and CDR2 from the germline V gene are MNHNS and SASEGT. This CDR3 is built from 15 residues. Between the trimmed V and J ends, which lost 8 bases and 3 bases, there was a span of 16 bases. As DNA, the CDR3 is TGTGCCAGCGAAGGTGGGGGACTTCACACCGGGGAGCTGTTTTTT. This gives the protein CASEGGGLHTGELFF.

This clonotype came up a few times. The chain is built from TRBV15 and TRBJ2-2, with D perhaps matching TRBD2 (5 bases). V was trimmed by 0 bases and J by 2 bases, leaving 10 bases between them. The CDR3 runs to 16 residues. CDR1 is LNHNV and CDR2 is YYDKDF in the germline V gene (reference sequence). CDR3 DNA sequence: TGTGCCACCAGCAGAGAAATAGCGCCTAACACCGGGGAGCTGTTTTTT. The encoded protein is CATSREIAPNTGELFF.

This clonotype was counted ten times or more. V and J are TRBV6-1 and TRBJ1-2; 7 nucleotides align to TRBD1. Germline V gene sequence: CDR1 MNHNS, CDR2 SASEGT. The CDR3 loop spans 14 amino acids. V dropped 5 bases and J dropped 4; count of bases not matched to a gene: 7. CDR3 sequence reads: CASSFPGTVYGYTF. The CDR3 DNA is TGTGCCAGCAGTTTCCCCGGGACAGTCTATGGCTACACCTTC.

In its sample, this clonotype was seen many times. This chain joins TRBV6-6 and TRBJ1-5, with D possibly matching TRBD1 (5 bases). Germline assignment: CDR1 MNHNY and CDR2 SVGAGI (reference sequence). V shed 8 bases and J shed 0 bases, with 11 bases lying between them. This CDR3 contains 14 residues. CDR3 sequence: CASADKYSNQPQHF. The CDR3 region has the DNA TGTGCCAGCGCGGACAAATATAGCAATCAGCCCCAGCATTTT.

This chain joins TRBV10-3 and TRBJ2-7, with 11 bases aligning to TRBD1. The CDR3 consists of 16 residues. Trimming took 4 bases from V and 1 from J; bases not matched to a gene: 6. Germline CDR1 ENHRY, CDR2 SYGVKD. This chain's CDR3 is CAISGGGTGGSYEQYF. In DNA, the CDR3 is TGTGCCATCAGTGGAGGGGGGACAGGGGGTTCCTACGAGCAGTACTTC.

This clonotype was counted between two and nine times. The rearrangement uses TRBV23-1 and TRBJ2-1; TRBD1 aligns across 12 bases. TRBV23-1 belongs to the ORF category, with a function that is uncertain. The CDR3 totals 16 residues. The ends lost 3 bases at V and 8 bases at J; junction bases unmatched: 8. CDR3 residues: CASSHGSGTGGDEQFF. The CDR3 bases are TGCGCCAGCAGTCACGGCTCCGGGACAGGGGGCGATGAGCAGTTCTTC.

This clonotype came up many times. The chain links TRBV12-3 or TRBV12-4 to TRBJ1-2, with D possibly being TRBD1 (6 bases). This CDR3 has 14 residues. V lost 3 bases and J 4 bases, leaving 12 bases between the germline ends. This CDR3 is CASSFRDKGYGYTF. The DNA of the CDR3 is TGTGCCAGCAGTTTCAGGGACAAGGGCTATGGCTACACCTTC.

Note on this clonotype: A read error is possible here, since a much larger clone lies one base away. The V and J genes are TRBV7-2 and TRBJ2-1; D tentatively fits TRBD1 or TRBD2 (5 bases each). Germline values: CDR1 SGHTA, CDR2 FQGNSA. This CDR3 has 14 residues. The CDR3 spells CVSSTRQTNNEQFF. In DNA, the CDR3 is TGTGTCAGCAGCACCAGACAGACTAACAATGAGCAGTTCTTC. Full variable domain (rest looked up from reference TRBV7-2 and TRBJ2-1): GAGVSQSPSNKVTEKGKDVELRCDPISGHTALYWYRQSLGQGLEFLIYFQGNSAPDKSGLPSDRFSAERTGGSVSTLTIQRTQQEDSAVYLCVSSTRQTNNEQFFGPGTRLTVL.

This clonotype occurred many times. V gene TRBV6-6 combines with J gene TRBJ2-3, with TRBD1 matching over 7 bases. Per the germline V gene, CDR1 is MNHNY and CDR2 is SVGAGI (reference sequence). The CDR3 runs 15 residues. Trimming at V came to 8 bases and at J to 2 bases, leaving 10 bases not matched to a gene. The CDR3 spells CASGNGQALTDTQYF. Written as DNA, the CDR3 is TGTGCCAGCGGGAACGGACAGGCGCTCACAGATACGCAGTATTTT.

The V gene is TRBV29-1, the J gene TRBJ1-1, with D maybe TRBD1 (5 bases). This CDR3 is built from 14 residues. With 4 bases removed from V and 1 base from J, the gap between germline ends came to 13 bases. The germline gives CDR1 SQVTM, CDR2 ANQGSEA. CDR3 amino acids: CSVAPPQGNTEAFF. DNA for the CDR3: TGCAGCGTTGCCCCCCCTCAGGGGAACACTGAAGCTTTCTTT.

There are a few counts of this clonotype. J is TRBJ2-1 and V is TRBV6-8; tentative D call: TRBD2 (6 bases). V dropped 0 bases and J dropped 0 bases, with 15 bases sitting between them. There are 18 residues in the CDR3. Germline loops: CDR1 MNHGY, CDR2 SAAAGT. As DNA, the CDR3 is TGTGCCAGCAGTTACTCGATCGAGGCGGGGCCCTCCTACAATGAGCAGTTCTTC. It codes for CASSYSIEAGPSYNEQFF.

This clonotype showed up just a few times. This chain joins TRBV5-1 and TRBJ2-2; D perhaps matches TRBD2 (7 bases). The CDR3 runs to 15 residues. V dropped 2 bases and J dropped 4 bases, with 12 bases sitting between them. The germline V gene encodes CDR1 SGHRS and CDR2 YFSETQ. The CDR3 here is CASSFGGPATGELFF. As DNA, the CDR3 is TGCGCCAGCAGCTTCGGGGGGCCGGCCACCGGGGAGCTGTTTTTT.

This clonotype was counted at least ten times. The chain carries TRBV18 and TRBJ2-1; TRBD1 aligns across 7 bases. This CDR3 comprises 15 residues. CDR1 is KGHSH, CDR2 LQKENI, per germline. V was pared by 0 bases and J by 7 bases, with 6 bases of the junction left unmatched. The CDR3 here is CASSPPRQGSNEQFF. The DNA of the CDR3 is TGTGCCAGCTCACCACCCCGACAGGGTAGTAATGAGCAGTTCTTC.

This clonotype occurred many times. This chain's CDR3 is CSARKGQGTYEQYF. CDR3 DNA: TGCAGTGCGAGAAAGGGACAGGGAACCTACGAGCAGTACTTC. The rearrangement uses TRBV20-1 and TRBJ2-7, with 9 bases aligning to TRBD1. This CDR3 is built from 14 residues. V lost 6 bases to trimming and J lost 2 bases; unmatched junction nucleotides: 8. Germline lookup yields CDR1 DFQATT and CDR2 SNEGSKA (reference sequence).

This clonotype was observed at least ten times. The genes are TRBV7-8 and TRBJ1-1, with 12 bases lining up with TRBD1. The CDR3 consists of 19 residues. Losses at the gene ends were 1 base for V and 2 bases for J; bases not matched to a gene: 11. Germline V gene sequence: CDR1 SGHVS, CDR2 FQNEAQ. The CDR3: CASSLDAGTGGFFNTEAFF. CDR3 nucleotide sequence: TGTGCCAGCAGCTTAGACGCCGGGACAGGGGGCTTTTTTAACACTGAAGCTTTCTTT.

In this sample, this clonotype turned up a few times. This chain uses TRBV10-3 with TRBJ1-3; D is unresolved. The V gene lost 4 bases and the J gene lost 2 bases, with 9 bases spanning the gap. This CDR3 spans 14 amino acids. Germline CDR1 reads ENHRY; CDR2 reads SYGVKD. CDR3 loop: CAISGGGTGNTIYF. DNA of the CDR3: TGTGCCATCAGTGGCGGCGGAACTGGAAACACCATATATTTT.

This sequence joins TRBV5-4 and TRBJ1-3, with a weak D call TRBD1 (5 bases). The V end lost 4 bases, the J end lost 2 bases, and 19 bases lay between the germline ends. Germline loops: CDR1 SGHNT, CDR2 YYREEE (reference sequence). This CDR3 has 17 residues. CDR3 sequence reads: CASSIWGGGFTGNTIYF. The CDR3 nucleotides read TGTGCCAGCAGCATCTGGGGGGGAGGGTTCACTGGAAACACCATATATTTT.

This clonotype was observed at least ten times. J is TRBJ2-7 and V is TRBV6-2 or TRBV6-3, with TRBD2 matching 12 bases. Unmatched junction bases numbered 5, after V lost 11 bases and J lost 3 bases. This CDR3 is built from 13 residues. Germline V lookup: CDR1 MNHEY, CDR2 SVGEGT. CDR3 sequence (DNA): TGTGCCGCGCGGACTAGCGGGAACTACGAGCAGTACTTC. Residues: CAARTSGNYEQYF.

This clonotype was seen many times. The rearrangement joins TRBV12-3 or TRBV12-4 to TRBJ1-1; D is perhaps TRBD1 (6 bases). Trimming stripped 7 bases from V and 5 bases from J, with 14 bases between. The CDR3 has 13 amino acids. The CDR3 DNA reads TGTGCCAGCAAAAGTAGGGGGGATACTGAAGCTTTCTTT. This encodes CASKSRGDTEAFF.

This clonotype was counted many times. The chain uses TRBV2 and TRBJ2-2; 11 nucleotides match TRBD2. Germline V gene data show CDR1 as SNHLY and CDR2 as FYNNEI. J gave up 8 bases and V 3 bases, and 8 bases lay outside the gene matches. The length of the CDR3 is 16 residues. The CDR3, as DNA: TGTGCCAGCAGTGAGCGGCTAGCGGGAGGACCAGGGGAGCTGTTTTTT. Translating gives CASSERLAGGPGELFF.

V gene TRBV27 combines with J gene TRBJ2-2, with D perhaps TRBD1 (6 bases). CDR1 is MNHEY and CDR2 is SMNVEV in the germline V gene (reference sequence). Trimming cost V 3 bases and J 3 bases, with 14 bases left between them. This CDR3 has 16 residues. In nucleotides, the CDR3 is TGTGCCAGCAGTTTTGAGATCAGGGGTGACACCGGGGAGCTGTTTTTT. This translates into CASSFEIRGDTGELFF.

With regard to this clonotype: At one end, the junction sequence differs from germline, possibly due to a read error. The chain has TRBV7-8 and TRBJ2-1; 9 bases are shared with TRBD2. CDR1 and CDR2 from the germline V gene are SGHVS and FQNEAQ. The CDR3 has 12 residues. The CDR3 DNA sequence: TGTGCCAGCAGCTTAGTTAGCGGGGGTTTGATCTTC. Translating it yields CASSLVSGGLIF.

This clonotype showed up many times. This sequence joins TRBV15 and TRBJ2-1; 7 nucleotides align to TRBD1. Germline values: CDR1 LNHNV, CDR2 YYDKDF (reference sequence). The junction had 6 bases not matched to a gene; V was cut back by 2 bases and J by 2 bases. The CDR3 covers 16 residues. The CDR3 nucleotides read TGTGCCACCAGCAGAAGCACAGGGGTCCCCTACAATGAGCAGTTCTTC. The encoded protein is CATSRSTGVPYNEQFF. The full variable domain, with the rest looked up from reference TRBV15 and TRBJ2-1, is DAMVIQNPRYQVTQFGKPVTLSCSQTLNHNVMYWYQQKSSQAPKLLFHYYDKDFNNEADTPDNFQSRRPNTSFCFLDIRSPGLGDTAMYLCATSRSTGVPYNEQFFGPGTRLTVL.

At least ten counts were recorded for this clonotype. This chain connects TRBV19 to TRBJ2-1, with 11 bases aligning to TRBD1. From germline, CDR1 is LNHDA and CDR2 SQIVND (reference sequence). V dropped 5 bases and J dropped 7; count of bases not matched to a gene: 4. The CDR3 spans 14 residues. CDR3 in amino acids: CASSEGQGVNEQFF. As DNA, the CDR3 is TGTGCCAGTAGTGAGGGACAGGGGGTGAATGAGCAGTTCTTC. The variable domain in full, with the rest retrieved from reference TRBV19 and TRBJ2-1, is DGGITQSPKYLFRKEGQNVTLSCEQNLNHDAMYWYRQDPGQGLRLIYYSQIVNDFQKGDIAEGYSVSREKKESFPLTVTSAQKNPTAFYLCASSEGQGVNEQFFGPGTRLTVL.

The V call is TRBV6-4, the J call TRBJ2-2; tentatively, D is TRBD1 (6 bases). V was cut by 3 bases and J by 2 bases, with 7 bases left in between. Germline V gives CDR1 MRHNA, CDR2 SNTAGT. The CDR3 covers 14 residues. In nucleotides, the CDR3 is TGTGCCAGCAGTGAGGGACAAAACACCGGGGAGCTGTTTTTT. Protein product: CASSEGQNTGELFF.

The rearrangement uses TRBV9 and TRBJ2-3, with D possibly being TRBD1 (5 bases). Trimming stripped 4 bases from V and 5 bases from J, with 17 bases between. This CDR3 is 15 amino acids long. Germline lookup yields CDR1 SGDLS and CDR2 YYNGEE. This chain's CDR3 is CASSQGTGMLDTQYF. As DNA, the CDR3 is TGTGCCAGCAGCCAGGGAACTGGGATGTTAGATACGCAGTATTTT. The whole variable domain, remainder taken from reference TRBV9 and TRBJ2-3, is DSGVTQTPKHLITATGQRVTLRCSPRSGDLSVYWYQQSLDQGLQFLIQYYNGEERAKGNILERFSAQQFPDLHSELNLSSLELGDSALYFCASSQGTGMLDTQYFGPGTRLTVL.

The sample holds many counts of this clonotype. The CDR3 DNA is TGTGCCAGCAGTAGCGGGAATAGCAATCAGCCCCAGCATTTT. It encodes CASSSGNSNQPQHF. The V gene is TRBV12-3 or TRBV12-4, the J gene TRBJ1-5; D gene unclear. There are 14 residues in the CDR3. Deletions cut 5 bases from V and 0 bases from J, with 8 bases between.